The rows below give T cell receptor beta chains drawn from one sample of a study of radiotherapy plus CTLA-4 blockade in lung cancer. Using immunoSEQ multiplex PCR, the repertoire was profiled, and TCRdb retains in-frame clones only, with some absent. The data show thousands of clones, around 78% seen once. The material was tumor tissue, obtained from a patient treated with radiotherapy plus ipilimumab. All receptors derive from a human donor with non-small cell lung cancer that progressed on radiotherapy plus ipilimumab. The CDR3 runs from the conserved cysteine through the conserved F or W. D genes are given only for firm matches. Only some rows state a clone size, as once, few, many or a class for expanded clones.

v_call	j_call	d_call	clone_size	cdr3_nt	cdr3_aa
TRBV4-3	TRBJ1-1	-	-	TGCGCCAGCAGCCCCACCGGGGGGGCCTTGAACACTGAAGCTTTCTTT	CASSPTGGALNTEAFF
TRBV5-6	TRBJ1-2	TRBD1	-	TGTGCCAGCAGGATTGGCGGAGGGGGCGCAGGATATGGCTACACCTTC	CASRIGGGGAGYGYTF
TRBV7-9	TRBJ2-3	TRBD2	-	TGTGCCAGCAGCTTAGTGAGGAGCGGGGGTAGCACAGATACGCAGTATTTT	CASSLVRSGGSTDTQYF
TRBV27	TRBJ2-7	-	-	TGTGCCAGCAGTTGGGGTAGTTCCTACGAGCAGTACTTC	CASSWGSSYEQYF
TRBV7-9	TRBJ2-7	-	-	TGTGCCAGCAGCCGGAGGGAGGTCTACGAGCAGTACTTC	CASSRREVYEQYF
TRBV5-6	TRBJ2-1	-	-	TGTGCCAGCAGCCTATCTTCCGGGACAAGCTACAATGAGCAGTTCTTC	CASSLSSGTSYNEQFF
TRBV29-1	TRBJ1-5	-	-	TGCAGCGTTCTCCCAGAGAGCAATCAGCCCCAGCATTTT	CSVLPESNQPQHF
TRBV28	TRBJ1-1	-	-	TGTGCCAGCAGTTTAAGGGGGGAAGGCACTGAAGCTTTCTTT	CASSLRGEGTEAFF
TRBV5-4	TRBJ1-4	-	-	TGTGCCAGCAGCTCGGGCGAAAAACTGTTTTTT	CASSSGEKLFF
TRBV19	TRBJ2-2	-	-	TGTGCCAGTAGTATTGACAGGTTGACCGGGGAGCTGTTTTTT	CASSIDRLTGELFF
TRBV2	TRBJ2-5	-	-	TGTGCCAGCAGTGAAAGTAGGGCCAGGGTGGAGACCCAGTACTTC	CASSESRARVETQYF
TRBV7-2	TRBJ2-5	-	-	TGTGCCAGCAGCTCCTCCTTAGCCACCCAGTACTTC	CASSSSLATQYF
TRBV10-3	TRBJ2-3	-	-	TGTGCCACGACGGACGGCCGGCTCCCTGGAGATACGCAGTATTTT	CATTDGRLPGDTQYF
TRBV6-6	TRBJ2-7	-	-	TGTGCCAGCAGTTACGGGAAAGAAGGGTACGAGCAGTACTTC	CASSYGKEGYEQYF
TRBV6-5	TRBJ1-6	TRBD1	-	TGTGCCAGCAGCGGGACAGGGGGAGATAATTCACCCCTCCACTTT	CASSGTGGDNSPLHF
TRBV6-6	TRBJ2-7	TRBD2	-	TGTGCCAGCAGTGGGACTAGCGGCTCCTACGAGCAGTACTTC	CASSGTSGSYEQYF
TRBV7-2	TRBJ2-3	TRBD2	-	TGTGCCAGCAGCCCGGGACTAGCCACAGATACGCAGTATTTT	CASSPGLATDTQYF
TRBV2	TRBJ1-3	-	-	TGTGCCAGCAGGAGTGATCTAGCTGGAAACACCATATATTTT	CASRSDLAGNTIYF
TRBV11-3	TRBJ2-1	-	-	TGTGCCAGCAGCTTAGAGAACAGGGAGCAGTTCTTC	CASSLENREQFF
TRBV18	TRBJ1-1	-	-	TGTGCCAGCTTCATGCGGGGGACCACTGAAGCTTTCTTT	CASFMRGTTEAFF
TRBV2	TRBJ2-1	-	-	TGTGCCAGCAGATCGGGGTATGGTTACAATGAGCAGTTCTTC	CASRSGYGYNEQFF
TRBV7-9	TRBJ2-2	-	once	TGTGCCAGCAGCTTCCGGGACAAGTACACCGGGGAGCTGTTTTTT	CASSFRDKYTGELFF
TRBV4-2	TRBJ1-1	TRBD1	-	TGTGCCAGCAGCCTCTGGACAGGGGGCTTGAACACTGAAGCTTTCTTT	CASSLWTGGLNTEAFF
TRBV15	TRBJ1-1	-	few	TGTGCCACCAGCAGCAACAGGGTTGAAGCTTTCTTT	CATSSNRVEAFF
TRBV19	TRBJ2-1	TRBD2	-	TGTGCCAGTAGAGGGGGGCTAGCGGGAGGTCGTTACAATGAACAGTTCTTC	CASRGGLAGGRYNEQFF
TRBV5-1	TRBJ2-2	-	-	TGCGCCAGCAGCTCTGGGACAACGAACACCGGGGAGCTGTTTTTT	CASSSGTTNTGELFF
TRBV11-1	TRBJ2-4	TRBD1	-	TGTGCCAGCAGTCCTGACAGGGGGATAGCCAAAAACATTCAGTACTTC	CASSPDRGIAKNIQYF
TRBV7-1	TRBJ2-7	TRBD1	few	TGTGCCAGCAGCTTCCCGACAGGGAAGCAGTACTTC	CASSFPTGKQYF
TRBV27	TRBJ2-2	-	-	TGTGCCAGCAGGGGAATGGGGGCCGGGGAGCTGTTTTTT	CASRGMGAGELFF
TRBV7-6	TRBJ1-1	TRBD1	-	TGTGCCAGCAGCTTAGGGACAGGCGGGGGTGAAGCTTTCTTT	CASSLGTGGGEAFF
TRBV18	TRBJ2-1	-	-	TGTGCCAGCTCATTTGGCCAGGGAACCTACAATGAGCAGTTCTTC	CASSFGQGTYNEQFF
TRBV9	TRBJ2-5	-	-	TGTGCCAGCAGCGTAGGGCCAGGGTCCCAAGAGACCCAGTACTTC	CASSVGPGSQETQYF
TRBV7-6	TRBJ2-7	TRBD1	-	TGTGCCAGCAGCATGGGACAGTCCTACGAGCAGTACTTC	CASSMGQSYEQYF
TRBV15	TRBJ1-1	-	-	TGTGCCACCAGCAGTGCCCTAGCGGGATCAGGCACTGAAGCTTTCTTT	CATSSALAGSGTEAFF
TRBV27	TRBJ2-1	TRBD2	-	TGTGCCAGCAGTCGGGGGGGGAGGGGCCACAATGAGCAGTTCTTC	CASSRGGRGHNEQFF
TRBV18	TRBJ1-2	-	-	TGTGCCAGCTCACCTTACACCGATGGCTACACCTTC	CASSPYTDGYTF
TRBV9	TRBJ2-3	-	few	TGTGCCAGCAGCTCCACAGATACGCAGTATTTT	CASSSTDTQYF
TRBV5-6	TRBJ2-1	-	few	TGTGCCAGCAGCTCGGCTCGGACACTCTCCCGCTACAATGAGCAGTTCTTC	CASSSARTLSRYNEQFF
TRBV27	TRBJ2-7	-	-	TGTGCCAGCAGTTTTAACGGGGACTCCTACGAGCAGTACTTC	CASSFNGDSYEQYF
TRBV7-2	TRBJ2-1	-	-	TGTGCCAGCAGCTTAGTGGGGGCGGAGCAGTTCTTC	CASSLVGAEQFF
TRBV7-6	TRBJ2-3	TRBD1	once	TGTGCCAGCAGCTTTATGTTGGGACAGGGGGCAACAGATACGCAGTATTTT	CASSFMLGQGATDTQYF
TRBV9	TRBJ2-7	-	-	TGTGCCAGCAGCGGTCGCGGTCCCCCCTACGAGCAGTACTTC	CASSGRGPPYEQYF
TRBV29-1	TRBJ2-6	-	-	TGCAGCGTTCTGTCGACACTTAGCATACAAAGTCGGGCCAACGTCCTGACTTTC	CSVLSTLSIQSRANVLTF
TRBV20-1	TRBJ2-7	-	-	TGCAGTGCTAGAGGCGGGAACGAGCAGTACTTC	CSARGGNEQYF
TRBV5-8	TRBJ1-1	TRBD1	-	TGTGCCAGCAGCTTCCCCAGGACAGGCGGAGGATCTGAAGCTTTCTTT	CASSFPRTGGGSEAFF
TRBV9	TRBJ2-2	-	-	TGTGCCTCGGGCCCGATCCTCACCGGGGAGCTGTTTTTT	CASGPILTGELFF
TRBV5-1	TRBJ2-5	-	-	TGCGCCAGCAGCTTGTATCGCGGGGACCCCAGCCAAGAGACCCAGTACTTC	CASSLYRGDPSQETQYF
TRBV11-2	TRBJ2-1	TRBD1	-	TGTGCCAGCAGCTCCACAGGGGGCGCATACAATGAGCAGTTCTTC	CASSSTGGAYNEQFF
TRBV5-4	TRBJ1-2	TRBD1	-	TGTGCCAGCAGCTCCAGGGGGCTGGGCTATGGCTACACCTTC	CASSSRGLGYGYTF
TRBV5-1	TRBJ2-7	TRBD1	-	TGCGCCAGCAGCTTGGGGGGGACAGGGCATTACGAGCAGTACTTC	CASSLGGTGHYEQYF
TRBV11-2	TRBJ1-1	-	-	TGTGCCAGCAGCTTAGACTGGTTCTCTGAAGCTTTCTTT	CASSLDWFSEAFF
TRBV5-1	TRBJ2-3	-	-	TGCGCCAGCAGCTTGGGGGACGGAACTAGCACAGATACGCAGTATTTT	CASSLGDGTSTDTQYF
TRBV5-6	TRBJ1-5	-	-	TGTGCCAGCACCAGACAGTCCCCTCCGCCCCAGCATTTT	CASTRQSPPPQHF
TRBV10-3	TRBJ1-5	-	-	TGTGCCATCAGTGAAGGGTTGGGGCAGCCCCAGCATTTT	CAISEGLGQPQHF
TRBV19	TRBJ1-1	-	-	TGTGCCAGTAGTATCGGGACCGTTCCGGTAGCTTTCTTT	CASSIGTVPVAFF
TRBV11-3	TRBJ2-1	-	few	TGTGCCAGCAGCTACGGGCCTCCGCCTGGCAATGAGCAGTTCTTC	CASSYGPPPGNEQFF
TRBV4-3	TRBJ2-3	-	-	TGCGCCAGCAGCCAAGAGGTCACCCAGGCGGGAGATACGCAGTATTTT	CASSQEVTQAGDTQYF
TRBV28	TRBJ2-1	-	-	TGTGCCAGCAGTTTAATTGGGAGCTCCTACAATGAGCAGTTCTTC	CASSLIGSSYNEQFF
TRBV4-1	TRBJ1-2	-	few	TGCGCCAGCAGCCAAGATATGCTTTATGGCTACACCTTC	CASSQDMLYGYTF